This entry is about one T cell receptor (beta chain). Its antigen is unidentified. Using immunoSEQ multiplex PCR, the repertoire was profiled, and TCRdb retains in-frame clones only, with some absent. Among around 15,000 clones listed, 80% to 90% were seen once. CDR1 SGHRS and CDR2 YFSETQ come from the germline V gene. This CDR3 has 15 residues. The J segment lost 4 bases and the V segment lost 2 bases, leaving 6 bases of the junction unmatched. This sample was taken from a study of lymphopenia after photon versus proton radiotherapy. Findings of the study overall: After the lymphocyte nadir, photon-treated repertoires showed oligoclonal expansion, especially of CD8+ Temra cells.

The TCR originated in a woman aged 60-70 years with cholangiocarcinoma. Some clones in this sample may be carry-over from other donors' samples. The rearrangement uses TRBV5-1 and TRBJ2-5; TRBD2 matches at 9 bases. This material consisted of peripheral blood, taken from a patient treated with proton-based radiotherapy. For the CDR3, the DNA is TGCGCCAGCAGCTTTACTAGCGGGCTTTTAGAGACCCAGTACTTC. The encoded protein is CASSFTSGLLETQYF.